The rows below give T cell receptor beta chains drawn from one sample of a study of chemoradiotherapy in HPV16-positive cancers. Produced via immunoSEQ multiplex PCR; TCRdb's table is partial and in-frame only. This table holds about 67,000 clones, 85% to 90% found once. The input for sequencing was blood, taken from a patient who underwent chemoradiotherapy. Receptors were obtained from a human donor with HPV-associated anogenital cancer. Both conserved end residues are part of each CDR3. The D gene is left open where the match is weak. Size values are once, few and many counts, or a class for expanded clones, and some rows have none.

13 | TRBD1 | . | TRBJ2-7 | TRBV6-5 | TGTGCCAGCAGGGGGACAGTATCCTACGAGCAGTACTTC | CASRGTVSYEQYF
13 | . | . | TRBJ2-3 | TRBV6-1 | TGTGCCAGCAGTGAAGGGCCGGACGATACGCAGTATTTT | CASSEGPDDTQYF
15 | TRBD2 | . | TRBJ2-5 | TRBV5-1 | TGCGCCAGCAGCACTAGCGGGAGGGCCGGAGAGACCCAGTACTTC | CASSTSGRAGETQYF
14 | TRBD1 | once | TRBJ2-5 | TRBV28 | TGTGCCAGCAGTCGAACAACAGGGGTAGAGACCCAGTACTTC | CASSRTTGVETQYF
11 | . | few | TRBJ1-6 | TRBV29-1 | TGCAGCGTGGAAGGGGACTCACCCCTCCACTTT | CSVEGDSPLHF
15 | TRBD2 | . | TRBJ2-1 | TRBV5-1 | TGCGCCAGCAGCTATGAGGGAGGGCCGGGTAATGAGCAGTTCTTC | CASSYEGGPGNEQFF
11 | . | . | TRBJ2-1 | TRBV20-1 | TGCAGTGCTAGCCCCGGGGGCGGAGGGATCTTC | CSASPGGGGIF
17 | TRBD1 | once | TRBJ1-5 | TRBV2 | TGTGCCAGCAGGGGCGCCCGGGACAGGGGAGGGAATCAGCCCCAGCATTTT | CASRGARDRGGNQPQHF
14 | . | medium-sized | TRBJ1-1 | TRBV4-1 | TGCGCCAGCAGCCACCTGGACTGGAACACTGAAGCTTTCTTT | CASSHLDWNTEAFF
14 | . | . | TRBJ1-2 | TRBV5-1 | TGTGCCAGCAGCCCAAACGGGGGTTACTATGGCTACACCTTC | CASSPNGGYYGYTF
16 | TRBD2 | . | TRBJ2-3 | TRBV6-6 | TGTGCCAGCAGTTGGCGACTAGCGGGAGTGGTCGATACGCAGTATTTT | CASSWRLAGVVDTQYF
16 | . | . | TRBJ1-3 | TRBV19 | TGTGCCAGTAGTATAATTCCGGGGGCGCCTGGAAACACCATATATTTT | CASSIIPGAPGNTIYF
15 | . | once | TRBJ1-5 | TRBV28 | TGTGCCAGCAGAACTAACCGGGACAACAATCAGCCCCAGCATTTT | CASRTNRDNNQPQHF
14 | . | . | TRBJ1-5 | TRBV5-1 | TGCGCCAGCAGCTTGGGCGGATTAAATCAGCCCCAGCATTTT | CASSLGGLNQPQHF
14 | . | . | TRBJ1-3 | TRBV12-5 | TGTGCTAGTGCCCTCGGACACCCAGGAAACACCATATATTTT | CASALGHPGNTIYF
15 | TRBD1 | . | TRBJ1-2 | TRBV5-1 | TGCGCCAGCAGCTTGGCCCAGGGACAGGGAGGTGGCTACACCTTC | CASSLAQGQGGGYTF
18 | TRBD2 | . | TRBJ2-5 | TRBV11-2 | TGTGCCAGCAGCGAAGGCCCTAGCGGGGGTTCCGTACAAGAGACCCAGTACTTC | CASSEGPSGGSVQETQYF
15 | . | . | TRBJ2-3 | TRBV2 | TGTGCCAGCAGTATCTCTGGGGGCCGCACAGATACGCAGTATTTT | CASSISGGRTDTQYF
14 | . | . | TRBJ1-2 | TRBV5-1 | TGCGCCAGCGGGGAAACGAGCGGGAACTATGGCTACACCTTC | CASGETSGNYGYTF
12 | . | . | TRBJ1-6 | TRBV6-5 | TGTGCCAGCAGTCCCCTATACGAGACCCTCCACTTT | CASSPLYETLHF
16 | TRBD2 | . | TRBJ2-3 | TRBV7-9 | TGTGCCAGCAGCTTCTACACTAGCGGGAGAACAGATACGCAGTATTTT | CASSFYTSGRTDTQYF
15 | . | . | TRBJ1-4 | TRBV6-5 | TGTGCCAGCAGTTACGGGGCTTTTGTAAGGGAAAAACTGTTTTTT | CASSYGAFVREKLFF
16 | TRBD1 | . | TRBJ1-2 | TRBV5-1 | TGCGCCAGCAGCTTGGGAGAAGGGGACAGCCACTATGGCTACACCTTC | CASSLGEGDSHYGYTF